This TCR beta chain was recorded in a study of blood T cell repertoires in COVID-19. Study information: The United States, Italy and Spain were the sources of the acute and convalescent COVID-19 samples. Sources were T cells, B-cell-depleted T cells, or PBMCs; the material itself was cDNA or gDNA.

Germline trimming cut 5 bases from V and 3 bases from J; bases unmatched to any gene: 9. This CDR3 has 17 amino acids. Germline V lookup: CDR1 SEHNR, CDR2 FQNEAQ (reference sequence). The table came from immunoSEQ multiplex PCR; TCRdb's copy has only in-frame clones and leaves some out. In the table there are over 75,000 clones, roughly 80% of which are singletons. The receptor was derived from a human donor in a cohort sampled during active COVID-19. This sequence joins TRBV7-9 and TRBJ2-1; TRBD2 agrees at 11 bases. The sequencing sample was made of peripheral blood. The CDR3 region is CASSPSSGTSGYNEQFF. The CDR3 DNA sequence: TGTGCCAGCAGCCCCTCCTCCGGGACTAGCGGCTACAATGAGCAGTTCTTC. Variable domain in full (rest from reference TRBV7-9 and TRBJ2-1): DTGVSQNPRHKITKRGQNVTFRCDPISEHNRLYWYRQTLGQGPEFLTYFQNEAQLEKSRLLSDRFSAERPKGSFSTLEIQRTEQGDSAMYLCASSPSSGTSGYNEQFFGPGTRLTVL.